Below are 13 T cell receptor beta chains sequenced from a single sample in a study of blood T cells in healthy people across ages. PCR was performed a second time for roughly 7 to 12 cycles using a sample-barcoded 5' primer and a J-beta primer mix. Each CDR3 protein is one row after TCRdb ran MiXCR on the 5' RACE reads. The sample has about 770,000 distinct CDR3 sequences; 44% are singletons. What was sequenced was blood. The receptors stem from a man in his 60s in good health.

The chain employs TRBV6-5 and TRBJ1-4, with TRBD1 as a possible D gene (6 bases). CDR1 and CDR2 (germline): MNHEY, SVGAGI. The CDR3 is 15 amino acids. V lost 10 bases to trimming and J lost 3 bases, with 18 bases between them. CDR3 DNA sequence: TGTGCCACCGCCCTAGGCCAGGGGCCTAATGAAAAACTGTTTTTT. Translated: CATALGQGPNEKLFF.

The chain joins TRBV12-3 or TRBV12-4 to TRBJ1-1; 7 nucleotides align to TRBD1. V was pared by 4 bases and J by 1 base, with 6 bases of the junction left unmatched. The CDR3 sequence is 15 residues long. The CDR3 loop reads CASSSLDRQNTEAFF. The CDR3 DNA follows: TGTGCCAGCAGTTCGCTGGACAGGCAGAACACTGAAGCTTTCTTT.

The CDR3 bases are TGCGCCAGCAGCTTGGTGGCAGGGTGGACCTACGAGCAGTACTTC. Translation: CASSLVAGWTYEQYF. The gene calls are TRBV5-1 and TRBJ2-5; D might be TRBD1 (5 bases). The J call may be incorrect, as the DNA end agrees better with TRBJ2-7. CDR1 and CDR2 (germline): SGHRS, YFSETQ. The CDR3 covers 15 residues.

V gene TRBV6-2 or TRBV6-3 combines with J gene TRBJ1-5; D might be TRBD1 (6 bases). The CDR3 runs 13 residues. The V gene's germline CDR1 is MNHEY and CDR2 SVGEGT. The ends were cut back, 7 bases at V and 6 bases at J, with 13 bases in the middle. The CDR3 DNA is TGTGCCAGCACTTTCAGGGGCTCTCAGCCCCAGCATTTT. This sequence encodes CASTFRGSQPQHF.

The chain employs TRBV2 and TRBJ1-4, with TRBD1 matching 8 bases. In germline, CDR1 is SNHLY, CDR2 FYNNEI. V shed 7 bases and J 0 bases; nucleotides not matched to a gene: 7. The CDR3 length is 16 residues. The CDR3 region has the DNA TGTGCCAGCACTAGGATGACAGGGGCAACTAATGAAAAACTGTTTTTT. Translated, it gives CASTRMTGATNEKLFF.

The V gene is TRBV18, the J gene TRBJ1-6; 8 bases align to TRBD1. The trim removed 3 bases at V and 7 bases at J, leaving 5 bases unmatched. The CDR3 covers 15 residues. Germline V CDR1 and CDR2: KGHSH, LQKENI. In DNA, the CDR3 is TGTGCCAGCTCACCGCCGACAGGGGAAAATTCACCCCTCCACTTT. Translated, it gives CASSPPTGENSPLHF.

The V gene is TRBV6-1, the J gene TRBJ2-5; a possible D gene is TRBD2 (7 bases). Germline V gene lookup returns CDR1 MNHNS and CDR2 SASEGT. This CDR3 is built from 14 residues. Trimming removed 5 bases from V and 2 bases from J, with 12 bases in between. CDR3: CASSSAGAQETQYF. The CDR3 DNA follows: TGTGCCAGCAGTTCTGCGGGGGCACAAGAGACCCAGTACTTC.

This clonotype was seen only a few times. The rearrangement uses TRBV29-1 and TRBJ2-7; 8 bases are shared with TRBD2. With 6 bases clipped from V and 3 bases from J, the junction kept 4 bases outside the gene matches. This CDR3 spans 12 amino acids. CDR1 SQVTM and CDR2 ANQGSEA come from the germline V gene. The DNA of the CDR3 is TGCAGCGTCGGACTAGCTGTCTACGAGCAGTACTTC. Amino acid sequence: CSVGLAVYEQYF.

This clonotype turned up a few times. The chain uses TRBV20-1 and TRBJ1-6; TRBD1 aligns across 8 bases. The germline V gene encodes CDR1 DFQATT and CDR2 SNEGSKA (reference sequence). CDR3 size: 16 residues. The V gene end was trimmed by 5 bases and the J gene end by 6 bases; junction bases not matched to a gene: 12. CDR3 DNA sequence: TGCAGTGCTCCTAACGACAGGGGTGGGGGTAATTCACCCCTCCACTTT. Translation gives CSAPNDRGGGNSPLHF.

The chain carries TRBV28 and TRBJ1-2, with D maybe TRBD1 (5 bases). The germline V gene has CDR1 MDHEN and CDR2 SYDVKM. V was clipped by 2 bases and J by 5 bases, with 12 bases between them. The length of the CDR3 is 14 residues. CDR3 bases: TGTGCCAGCAGTTTACTGGGCCAGGGTTATGGCTACACCTTC. Translated, it gives CASSLLGQGYGYTF.

The V call is TRBV4-3, the J call TRBJ2-5, with D unclear. From germline, CDR1 is LGHNA and CDR2 YSLEER. This CDR3 has 13 residues. V lost 3 bases to trimming and J lost 3 bases, with 8 bases between them. CDR3 residues: CASSHLLEETQYF. In nucleotides, the CDR3 is TGCGCCAGCAGCCATCTACTGGAAGAGACCCAGTACTTC.

CDR3 in amino acids: CASSRPRDTQYF. The CDR3 DNA follows: TGTGCCAGCAGCCGCCCGAGGGATACGCAGTATTTT. The chain recombines TRBV7-2 with TRBJ2-3; D is undetermined. CDR3 length: 12 residues. The V gene lost 5 bases and the J gene lost 6 bases, with 9 bases spanning the gap. Germline-derived CDR1 and CDR2 are SGHTA and FQGNSA.

A few counts support this clonotype. The chain couples TRBV3-1 to TRBJ1-2; D remains unclear. The V and J ends lost 4 bases and 6 bases respectively, with 12 bases between them. CDR1 is LGHDT and CDR2 is YNNKEL in the germline V gene (reference sequence). The CDR3 runs 13 residues. The CDR3 nucleotides are TGTGCCAGCAGCCCATTCGCGAACCATGGCTACACCTTC. Protein product: CASSPFANHGYTF.